Presented here are 18 T cell receptor beta chains from one specimen sequenced in a study of OX40 agonist ivuxolimab in advanced cancers. Sequencing used immunoSEQ multiplex PCR; TCRdb keeps in-frame clones, though not all of them. This repertoire shows about 61,000 clones, around 92% found once; its top ten account for approximately 23%. This sample comprised CD4+ or CD8+ T cells sorted from blood, obtained in a trial of the OX40 agonist ivuxolimab. These receptor sequences come from an adult with an advanced solid tumor such as melanoma, head and neck, liver or kidney cancer.

This clone was observed a single time. The CDR3 DNA sequence: TGTGCCAGTACAGCCTCCTACTATGGCTACACCTTC. Its translation: CASTASYYGYTF. This chain joins TRBV19 and TRBJ1-2; D unclear. Deletions cut 7 bases from V and 3 bases from J, with 9 bases between. Germline V gene sequence: CDR1 LNHDA, CDR2 SQIVND (reference sequence). The CDR3 sequence is 12 residues long. Together with reference TRBV19 and TRBJ1-2, the CDR3 gives the full variable domain: DGGITQSPKYLFRKEGQNVTLSCEQNLNHDAMYWYRQDPGQGLRLIYYSQIVNDFQKGDIAEGYSVSREKKESFPLTVTSAQKNPTAFYLCASTASYYGYTFGSGTRLTVV.

The chain uses TRBV11-2 and TRBJ2-1, with D hard to call. V was clipped by 0 bases and J by 10 bases, with 10 bases between them. The germline CDR1 and CDR2 sequences are SGHAT and FQNNGV. CDR3 size: 13 residues. The DNA for the CDR3 is TGTGCCAGCAGCTTAGAACGGACCGCCGAGCAGTTCTTC. Its protein is CASSLERTAEQFF.

V and J are TRBV10-3 and TRBJ2-1; 7 nucleotides align to TRBD2. In germline, CDR1 is ENHRY, CDR2 SYGVKD. V trimming: 6 bases; J trimming: 6 bases; junction bases outside the gene matches: 14. The CDR3 runs to 16 residues. The CDR3 region is CAIRTQLASKANEQFF. CDR3 DNA sequence: TGTGCCATCAGAACCCAACTAGCGTCCAAAGCCAATGAGCAGTTCTTC.

The chain joins TRBV4-2 to TRBJ2-3, with D possibly TRBD2 on 5 matching bases. V was pared by 0 bases and J by 6 bases, with 10 bases between. The CDR3 consists of 14 residues. Looked up from germline, CDR1 is LGHNA and CDR2 is YNFKEQ. CDR3 sequence: CASSQDGSGDTQYF. The DNA of the CDR3 is TGTGCCAGCAGCCAAGATGGATCGGGGGATACGCAGTATTTT.

The chain has TRBV6-5 and TRBJ2-2; 9 positions match TRBD1. This CDR3 has 16 amino acids. The V segment lost 3 bases and the J segment 1 base; nucleotides outside the gene matches: 3. CDR1 and CDR2 from the germline V gene are MNHEY and SVGAGI. CDR3 loop: CASSYGQGMNTGELFF. In nucleotides, the CDR3 is TGTGCCAGCAGTTATGGACAGGGGATGAACACCGGGGAGCTGTTTTTT.

The chain recombines TRBV6-5 with TRBJ1-4; unclear D gene. The germline gives CDR1 MNHEY, CDR2 SVGAGI. The CDR3 covers 13 residues. Trimming took 0 bases from V and 7 from J, leaving 6 bases between them. CDR3 sequence (DNA): TGTGCCAGCAGTTACTCGATAACTGAAAAACTGTTTTTT. As protein: CASSYSITEKLFF.

V and J are TRBV6-5 and TRBJ2-1, with 10 nucleotides matching TRBD2. Germline trimming cut 2 bases from V and 10 bases from J; bases unmatched to any gene: 11. The CDR3 extends over 16 amino acids. Germline-derived CDR1 and CDR2 are MNHEY and SVGAGI. CDR3 loop: CASSYRASGGLGEQFF. The CDR3 DNA reads TGTGCCAGCAGTTACCGGGCTAGCGGGGGATTGGGCGAGCAGTTCTTC.

This sequence joins TRBV20-1 and TRBJ2-7, with 9 bases fitting TRBD2. The CDR3 covers 8 residues. CDR1 and CDR2 (germline): DFQATT, SNEGSKA (reference sequence). Here the CDR3 DNA reads TGCATTAGCGGGAGCCAGTACGTC. It codes for CISGSQYV.

This clone showed up just a few times. This chain joins TRBV29-1 and TRBJ2-1; 8 bases are a match to TRBD2. The CDR3 consists of 15 residues. Trimming cost V 1 base and J 0 bases; bases outside gene matches: 2. Germline V gives CDR1 SQVTM, CDR2 ANQGSEA. This chain's CDR3 is CSVEGSGSSYNEQFF. For the CDR3, the DNA is TGCAGCGTTGAAGGGAGCGGGAGCTCCTACAATGAGCAGTTCTTC.

The chain joins TRBV11-3 to TRBJ1-5, with 8 bases lining up with TRBD1. CDR3 length equals 17 residues. Looked up from germline, CDR1 is SGHNT and CDR2 is YENEEA. The V and J ends lost 11 bases and 0 bases, in that order; junction bases with no gene match: 15. This chain's CDR3 is CAGKDRAQNNSNQPQHF. CDR3 nucleotides: TGTGCCGGGAAGGACAGGGCCCAAAATAATAGCAATCAGCCCCAGCATTTT.

The V gene is TRBV4-3, the J gene TRBJ2-7, with D tentatively TRBD2 (6 bases). CDR3 length: 13 amino acids. Per the germline V gene, CDR1 is LGHNA and CDR2 is YSLEER. The V end lost 2 bases, the J end lost 3 bases, and 8 bases lay between the germline ends. This chain's CDR3 is CASSQWGGYEQYF. CDR3 nucleotides: TGCGCCAGCAGCCAATGGGGAGGCTACGAGCAGTACTTC.

The chain recombines TRBV4-3 with TRBJ1-1, with D hard to call. Germline V lookup: CDR1 LGHNA, CDR2 YSLEER. The CDR3 sequence is 18 residues long. The V end was cut by 0 bases, the J end by 1 base, with 18 bases between. CDR3 protein: CASSQDNKETGENTEAFF. The CDR3 nucleotides read TGCGCCAGCAGCCAAGATAATAAGGAAACGGGCGAGAACACTGAAGCTTTCTTT.

This sequence joins TRBV28 and TRBJ2-3; D ambiguous. The germline CDR1 and CDR2 sequences are MDHEN and SYDVKM. The V end was cut by 2 bases, the J end by 2 bases, with 11 bases between. The CDR3 has 15 amino acids. CDR3 in amino acids: CASSLSARFTDTQYF. Here the CDR3 DNA reads TGTGCCAGCAGTTTAAGTGCTCGGTTCACAGATACGCAGTATTTT.

There are a few counts of this clone. This chain uses TRBV27 with TRBJ1-2, with unresolved D. Germline CDR1 and CDR2: MNHEY and SMNVEV (reference sequence). The CDR3 is made up of 14 amino acids. Deletions cut 5 bases from V and 4 bases from J, with 14 bases between. The DNA of the CDR3 is TGTGCCAGCAGTACACAATACGGTAGCTATGGCTACACCTTC. It specifies CASSTQYGSYGYTF.

The chain uses TRBV2 and TRBJ2-7, with TRBD1 identical over 11 bases. The germline CDR1 and CDR2 sequences are SNHLY and FYNNEI. Trimming removed 7 bases from V and 9 bases from J; junction bases left unmatched: 8. The CDR3 is 13 amino acids. The CDR3: CASIGQGAVGQYF. The CDR3 DNA reads as TGTGCCAGCATCGGACAGGGGGCCGTCGGGCAGTACTTC.

The rearrangement uses TRBV9 and TRBJ1-5, with D uncertain. CDR3 length: 12 amino acids. Trimming left V 3 bases short and J 5 bases short, with 6 bases between. Germline assignment: CDR1 SGDLS and CDR2 YYNGEE. This CDR3 reads CASSGVDQPQHF. The CDR3 nucleotides are TGTGCCAGCAGCGGGGTCGATCAGCCCCAGCATTTT.

The chain links TRBV25-1 to TRBJ1-3; D possibly corresponds to TRBD1 (5 bases). CDR1 is MGHDK, CDR2 SYGVNS, per germline. The CDR3 contains 16 residues. Deletions cut 4 bases from V and 0 bases from J, with 13 bases between. CDR3 DNA sequence: TGTGCCAGCAGTGTTTTTAGGGGTAGCTCTGGAAACACCATATATTTT. Protein sequence: CASSVFRGSSGNTIYF.

The chain recombines TRBV4-1 with TRBJ2-4; TRBD1 is a possible D gene (5 bases). Trimming stripped 0 bases from V and 0 bases from J, with 21 bases between. This CDR3 contains 20 residues. CDR1 MGHRA and CDR2 YSYEKL come from the germline V gene. CDR3 amino acids: CASSQDITPTVSLAKNIQYF. The CDR3 bases are TGCGCCAGCAGCCAAGATATAACACCGACAGTATCACTAGCCAAAAACATTCAGTACTTC.